These 23 T cell receptor beta chains came from one sample sequenced in a study of neoadjuvant nivolumab and ipilimumab in lung cancer. Method: immunoSEQ multiplex PCR; TCRdb's copy keeps in-frame clones and lacks some. This repertoire shows 10,000 or so clones, 65% to 85% found once; its top ten account for about 3%. The sample consisted of peripheral blood, taken before neoadjuvant nivolumab, alone or with ipilimumab. These receptors all come from an adult with non-small cell lung cancer.

V usage is TRBV9 and J usage is TRBJ2-3, with 11 nucleotides matching TRBD2. The ends lost 3 bases at V and 0 bases at J; junction bases unmatched: 9. CDR1 and CDR2 (germline): SGDLS, YYNGEE. The CDR3 is 18 amino acids. Written as DNA, the CDR3 is TGTGCCAGCAGCGCCAGACCCGGGACTAGCGGTAGCACAGATACGCAGTATTTT. It yields the protein CASSARPGTSGSTDTQYF.

This clone was recorded a few times. The chain carries TRBV29-1 and TRBJ2-2; D not certain. V lost 5 bases, J lost 5 bases, and 6 bases lay in between. The CDR3 spans 11 residues. The germline V gene encodes CDR1 SQVTM and CDR2 ANQGSEA. The DNA for the CDR3 is TGCAGCGTTACGGTTACCGGGGAGCTGTTTTTT. It translates to CSVTVTGELFF.

Only a few counts were recorded for this clone. The chain carries TRBV2 and TRBJ1-1; D uncertain. V dropped 3 bases and J dropped 10 bases, with 15 bases sitting between them. Germline assignment: CDR1 SNHLY and CDR2 FYNNEI. This CDR3 spans 13 amino acids. CDR3 sequence (DNA): TGTGCCAGCAGTGAGGAGATCGATTCGGGAGCTTTCTTT. This codes for CASSEEIDSGAFF.

This chain links TRBV6-1 with TRBJ2-7; D tentatively fits TRBD1 or TRBD2 (5 bases each). The V and J ends lost 1 base and 3 bases respectively, with 13 bases between them. CDR1 is MNHNS and CDR2 is SASEGT in the germline V gene. The CDR3 is 15 amino acids. DNA for the CDR3: TGTGCCAGCAGTGAAGGAGGGGTTGAGGTCTACGAGCAGTACTTC. Encoded protein: CASSEGGVEVYEQYF.

V gene TRBV6-1 combines with J gene TRBJ2-3; D might be TRBD1 (5 bases). V gave up 5 bases and J gave up 1 base, with 13 bases separating them. CDR3 length: 15 residues. The germline V gene encodes CDR1 MNHNS and CDR2 SASEGT. CDR3 coding DNA: TGTGCCAGCAGTCCAACAGGATTTCGCACAGATACGCAGTATTTT. Translating it yields CASSPTGFRTDTQYF.

This chain joins TRBV7-2 and TRBJ2-1, with 9 bases lining up with TRBD2. V dropped 4 bases and J dropped 7; count of bases not matched to a gene: 5. There are 14 residues in the CDR3. The germline V gene has CDR1 SGHTA and CDR2 FQGNSA. In DNA, the CDR3 is TGTGCCAGCAGCTCTGGTAGCGGGAGAAATGAGCAGTTCTTC. This sequence encodes CASSSGSGRNEQFF.

The V gene is TRBV7-5, the J gene TRBJ1-1; TRBD1 reflects the table's D call only, with no check against the DNA. TRBV7-5 constitutes a pseudogene. The CDR3 runs 16 residues. CDR3 loop: CVRSHPPQAGHTEAFF. CDR3 nucleotide sequence: TGTGTCAGAAGTCACCCCCCCCAGGCTGGGCACACTGAAGCTTTCTTT.

A word on this clone: The junction shows a germline mismatch at one end, possibly a read error. This sequence joins TRBV19 and TRBJ1-4; D call uncertain. The length of the CDR3 is 15 residues. Germline V gene sequence: CDR1 LNHDA, CDR2 SQIVND (reference sequence). The CDR3 DNA follows: TGTGCCAGTAGTCTAGACCGATCAACTAATGAAAAACTGTTTTTT. This encodes CASSLDRSTNEKLFF.

The V and J genes are TRBV7-3 and TRBJ1-6; possibly TRBD1 for D (6 bases). Per the germline V gene, CDR1 is SGHTA and CDR2 is FQGTGA. V was shortened by 5 bases and J by 4 bases, with 12 bases between the two germline ends. This CDR3 contains 15 residues. CDR3 amino acids: CASSVDQGYNSPLHF. CDR3 DNA sequence: TGTGCCAGCAGCGTCGACCAGGGGTATAATTCACCCCTCCACTTT.

The chain couples TRBV5-4 to TRBJ1-2; TRBD1 might be the D (5 bases). The CDR3 runs 15 residues. The V gene's germline CDR1 is SGHNT and CDR2 YYREEE (reference sequence). The V gene lost 3 bases and the J gene lost 4 bases, with 16 bases spanning the gap. The CDR3 nucleotides read TGTGCCAGCAGCTCAAAAGAGACAGATTTCTATGGCTACACCTTC. This codes for CASSSKETDFYGYTF. The full variable domain, its missing parts supplied by reference TRBV5-4 and TRBJ1-2, is ETGVTQSPTHLIKTRGQQVTLRCSSQSGHNTVSWYQQALGQGPQFIFQYYREEENGRGNFPPRFSGLQFPNYSSELNVNALELDDSALYLCASSSKETDFYGYTFGSGTRLTVV.

This chain uses TRBV19 with TRBJ1-2; tentative D call: TRBD1 (6 bases). The CDR3 extends over 17 amino acids. CDR1 is LNHDA and CDR2 is SQIVND in the germline V gene (reference sequence). V lost 8 bases and J 6 bases, leaving 28 bases between the germline ends. In nucleotides, the CDR3 is TGTGCCAGTTCGGTTGTGGCTACCAGGGGTGAAAGGCATGGCTACACCTTC. Translation gives CASSVVATRGERHGYTF.

The CDR3 DNA is TGTGCCAGCAGTACCAGACAGGGAAAAACTGAAGCTTTCTTT. It encodes CASSTRQGKTEAFF. This rearrangement joins TRBV6-1 to TRBJ1-1; 7 bases fit TRBD1. The V and J ends lost 5 bases and 5 bases, in that order; junction bases with no gene match: 8. Germline CDR1 MNHNS, CDR2 SASEGT. The CDR3 totals 14 residues.

CDR3 coding DNA: TGTGCCAGCAGCTTAGGAGGGAAAAATGAAAAACTGTTTTTT. Encoded protein: CASSLGGKNEKLFF. The V and J genes are TRBV7-2 and TRBJ1-4; D ambiguous. Germline CDR1 is SGHTA and CDR2 is FQGNSA. Trimming removed 1 base at V and 5 bases at J, with 8 bases between. This CDR3 comprises 14 residues.

The chain carries TRBV9 and TRBJ2-3; the match to TRBD1 covers 8 bases. The V gene end was trimmed by 4 bases and the J gene end by 5 bases; junction bases not matched to a gene: 12. Looked up from germline, CDR1 is SGDLS and CDR2 is YYNGEE. This CDR3 has 16 residues. CDR3 DNA: TGTGCCAGCAGCCCTCGGACAGGGAACTTTGAAGATACGCAGTATTTT. It specifies CASSPRTGNFEDTQYF.

The chain employs TRBV13 and TRBJ1-1; D unclear. Trimming shortened V by 5 bases and J by 10 bases, and 17 bases separated the two germline ends. Looked up from germline, CDR1 is PRHDT and CDR2 is FYEKMQ (reference sequence). This CDR3 region has 13 residues. CDR3 protein: CASSQVGPQVAFF. The CDR3 bases are TGTGCCAGCAGCCAAGTGGGCCCTCAGGTAGCTTTCTTT. Drawing the rest from reference TRBV13 and TRBJ1-1, the complete variable domain is AAGVIQSPRHLIKEKRETATLKCYPIPRHDTVYWYQQGPGQDPQFLISFYEKMQSDKGSIPDRFSAQQFSDYHSELNMSSLELGDSALYFCASSQVGPQVAFFGQGTRLTVV.

The chain has TRBV6-6 and TRBJ2-2; D is unclear. The CDR3 contains 14 residues. Germline V gene data show CDR1 as MNHNY and CDR2 as SVGAGI (reference sequence). V lost 0 bases and J 0 bases, leaving 2 bases between the germline ends. CDR3 amino acids: CASSYSPNTGELFF. The DNA for the CDR3 is TGTGCCAGCAGTTACTCTCCGAACACCGGGGAGCTGTTTTTT.

The chain carries TRBV28 and TRBJ2-1, with 12 bases aligning to TRBD1. The CDR3 is 15 amino acids. V shed 4 bases, J shed 9 bases, and the junction held 7 bases outside the gene matches. The V gene's germline CDR1 is MDHEN and CDR2 SYDVKM. CDR3 region: CASSSAGQGAREQFF. In DNA, the CDR3 is TGTGCCAGCAGTTCGGCGGGACAGGGGGCGCGTGAGCAGTTCTTC.

The chain employs TRBV5-1 and TRBJ1-4; no clear D gene. Germline assignment: CDR1 SGHRS and CDR2 YFSETQ. The CDR3 loop spans 15 amino acids. Deletions cut 4 bases from V and 0 bases from J, with 10 bases between. As DNA, the CDR3 is TGCGCCAGCAGCGGAGTGGGTACAACTAATGAAAAACTGTTTTTT. Amino acid sequence: CASSGVGTTNEKLFF.

This clone was counted a few times. The gene calls are TRBV7-9 and TRBJ1-2, with D hard to call. Trimming took 1 base from V and 7 from J, leaving 13 bases between them. This CDR3 contains 14 residues. Germline CDR1 is SEHNR and CDR2 is FQNEAQ (reference sequence). CDR3 nucleotide sequence: TGTGCCAGCAGCTTAGTGAGGTCGGAGGGTGGCTACACCTTC. Residues: CASSLVRSEGGYTF. Full variable domain (missing parts from reference TRBV7-9 and TRBJ1-2): DTGVSQNPRHKITKRGQNVTFRCDPISEHNRLYWYRQTLGQGPEFLTYFQNEAQLEKSRLLSDRFSAERPKGSFSTLEIQRTEQGDSAMYLCASSLVRSEGGYTFGSGTRLTVV.

The chain couples TRBV5-4 to TRBJ2-1, with 9 nucleotides matching TRBD2. The CDR3 has 15 residues. Trimming at V came to 6 bases and at J to 4 bases, leaving 8 bases not matched to a gene. Per germline, CDR1 SGHNT and CDR2 YYREEE (reference sequence). CDR3 DNA: TGTGCCAGCACAAGCAGTAGCGGGGGATACAATGAGCAGTTCTTC. Amino acids: CASTSSSGGYNEQFF. Drawing the rest from reference TRBV5-4 and TRBJ2-1, the complete variable domain is ETGVTQSPTHLIKTRGQQVTLRCSSQSGHNTVSWYQQALGQGPQFIFQYYREEENGRGNFPPRFSGLQFPNYSSELNVNALELDDSALYLCASTSSSGGYNEQFFGPGTRLTVL.

This sequence joins TRBV2 and TRBJ2-7; a possible D gene is TRBD2 (7 bases). CDR3 length: 16 amino acids. Looked up from germline, CDR1 is SNHLY and CDR2 is FYNNEI. Trimming removed 1 base from V and 2 bases from J, with 15 bases in between. This CDR3 reads CASSEGGWGGPYEQYF. The CDR3 coding sequence is TGTGCCAGCAGTGAAGGCGGGTGGGGGGGGCCCTACGAGCAGTACTTC. Full variable domain (missing parts from reference TRBV2 and TRBJ2-7): EPEVTQTPSHQVTQMGQEVILRCVPISNHLYFYWYRQILGQKVEFLVSFYNNEISEKSEIFDDQFSVERPDGSNFTLKIRSTKLEDSAMYFCASSEGGWGGPYEQYFGPGTRLTVT.

The genes are TRBV28 and TRBJ1-2, with TRBD1 matching over 9 bases. After removal of 5 bases from V and 4 bases from J, the junction contained 8 bases not matched to a gene. Germline values: CDR1 MDHEN, CDR2 SYDVKM. The CDR3 is 15 residues long. The CDR3 DNA follows: TGTGCCAGCAGTACCGACAGGGGGAATATCTATGGCTACACCTTC. Amino acid sequence: CASSTDRGNIYGYTF.

This chain uses TRBV16 with TRBJ2-3; D assignment may be TRBD1 or TRBD2 (6 bases each). The length of the CDR3 is 17 residues. The V and J ends lost 2 bases and 1 base respectively, with 16 bases between them. The V gene's germline CDR1 is KGHSY and CDR2 FQNENV. The CDR3 reads CASSQRRGAFGTDTQYF. The CDR3 DNA reads as TGTGCCAGCAGCCAAAGAAGGGGGGCTTTCGGCACAGATACGCAGTATTTT.